The rows below give T cell receptor beta chains drawn from one sample of a study of blood T cell repertoires in COVID-19. Profiling relied on immunoSEQ multiplex PCR, and the TCRdb table lists in-frame clones only, not all of them. The sample lists tens of thousands of clones, roughly 80% occurring once. The specimen sequenced was peripheral blood. These receptors all stem from a woman over 75 with active or convalescent COVID-19. Each CDR3 is given with its conserved first and last residue. Fields, in order: clone size, J gene, D gene, V gene, CDR3 protein, CDR3 DNA. D genes are given only for firm matches. Size is stated for part of the rows, as once, few or many counts, or as a class when the clone is expanded.

- TRBJ2-3 TRBD2 TRBV4-2 CASSQTAGGTDTQYF TGTGCCAGCAGCCAAACAGCGGGGGGGACCGATACGCAGTATTTT
- TRBJ1-6 TRBD1 TRBV7-9 CASSPPGGNNSPLHF TGTGCCAGCAGCCCCCCAGGGGGAAATAATTCACCCCTCCACTTT
- TRBJ2-7 - TRBV7-9 CASTTNRRSSYEQYF TGTGCCAGCACCACTAACCGACGGAGCTCCTACGAGCAGTACTTC
- TRBJ1-2 TRBD1 TRBV19 CASSIQGGAATYGYTF TGTGCCAGTAGTATCCAAGGGGGCGCCGCAACTTATGGCTACACCTTC
- TRBJ2-7 - TRBV14 CASQGPTYEQYF TGTGCCAGCCAGGGTCCCACCTACGAGCAGTACTTC
- TRBJ1-5 - TRBV7-2 CASSYQGYSNQPQHF TGTGCCAGCAGCTATCAGGGTTATAGCAATCAGCCCCAGCATTTT
- TRBJ2-3 - TRBV6-2/TRBV6-3 CASSYEETSTDTQYF TGTGCCAGCAGTTACGAGGAAACTAGCACAGATACGCAGTATTTT
- TRBJ1-2 TRBD1 TRBV6-2/TRBV6-3 CASSFLPQLTGVERGYTF TGTGCCAGCAGTTTTTTACCCCAACTTACAGGGGTAGAGAGAGGCTACACCTTC
few TRBJ1-5 - TRBV30 CAWALRGSQPQHF TGTGCCTGGGCCCTCCGGGGATCTCAGCCCCAGCATTTT
- TRBJ2-1 TRBD2 TRBV6-2/TRBV6-3 CASSSGGLLGNEQFF TGTGCCAGCAGTTCGGGAGGGCTTCTCGGGAATGAGCAGTTCTTC
- TRBJ1-2 TRBD1 TRBV7-2 CASSGQGYGYTF TGTGCCAGCAGCGGACAGGGGTATGGCTACACCTTC
- TRBJ2-3 - TRBV19 CASSISSGTRADTQYF TGTGCCAGTAGTATATCTTCAGGCACCAGGGCAGATACGCAGTATTTT
- TRBJ2-7 - TRBV5-1 CASSSNPTVVTYEQYF TGCGCCAGCAGCTCTAACCCGACAGTTGTAACCTACGAGCAGTACTTC
once TRBJ2-3 - TRBV28 CASSLGSDNTDTQYF TGTGCCAGCAGTTTGGGTAGCGACAACACAGATACGCAGTATTTT
many TRBJ2-7 - TRBV15 CATSSILHEQYF TGTGCCACCAGCAGTATACTGCACGAGCAGTACTTC
- TRBJ2-7 - TRBV3-1/TRBV3-2 CASSQAPTGGYEQYF TGTGCCAGCAGCCAAGCTCCGACAGGAGGTTACGAGCAGTACTTC
- TRBJ2-3 - TRBV11-3 CASSLDRDTDTQYF TGTGCCAGCAGCTTAGACAGGGACACAGATACGCAGTATTTT
- TRBJ1-1 - TRBV5-4 CASRPNSQLSNTEAFF TGTGCCAGCAGACCCAACAGTCAGCTTTCGAACACTGAAGCTTTCTTT
- TRBJ2-2 - TRBV9 CASTVGSNTGELFF TGTGCCAGCACCGTAGGGAGTAACACCGGGGAGCTGTTTTTT
once TRBJ2-7 TRBD1 TRBV6-1 CASSDRVSSYEQYF TGTGCCAGTAGTGACAGGGTGTCTTCCTACGAGCAGTACTTC
- TRBJ2-1 - TRBV6-2/TRBV6-3 CASSYWGREEQFF TGTGCCAGCAGTTATTGGGGGCGAGAGGAGCAGTTCTTC
- TRBJ2-1 TRBD2 TRBV10-3 CAATSGSKQGEQFF TGTGCCGCGACTAGCGGGAGTAAGCAAGGTGAGCAGTTCTTC
- TRBJ2-1 TRBD2 TRBV7-9 CASSIPRRGGPANEQFF TGTGCCAGCAGCATCCCACGGCGGGGGGGCCCGGCAAATGAGCAGTTCTTC
- TRBJ1-2 - TRBV4-2 CASSQEYTKANYGYTF TGTGCCAGCAGCCAAGAGTATACAAAAGCTAACTATGGCTACACCTTC
- TRBJ1-3 TRBD1 TRBV28 CASSLRTGLSGNTIYF TGTGCCAGCAGTTTGAGGACAGGGCTCTCTGGAAACACCATATATTTT
- TRBJ1-1 TRBD1 TRBV27 CASSLEGAHTEAFF TGTGCCAGCAGTTTAGAGGGGGCTCACACTGAAGCTTTCTTT
- TRBJ2-7 - TRBV14 CASSLGQNYEQYF TGTGCCAGCAGCCTCGGACAGAACTACGAGCAGTACTTC
- TRBJ2-1 TRBD2 TRBV2 CASGLAGVSSYNEQFF TGTGCCAGCGGCCTAGCGGGAGTGAGTTCCTACAATGAGCAGTTCTTC
- TRBJ1-1 - TRBV2 CASSAWNTEAFF TGTGCCAGCAGTGCCTGGAACACTGAAGCTTTCTTT
- TRBJ2-7 - TRBV28 CASSLGVPSYEQYF TGTGCCAGCAGTCTAGGGGTCCCCTCCTACGAGCAGTACTTC
- TRBJ1-2 TRBD1 TRBV4-2 CASRGQGTHYGYTF TGTGCCAGCAGAGGACAGGGGACCCACTATGGCTACACCTTC
once TRBJ1-2 TRBD1 TRBV28 CASLPGGPIYGYTF TGTGCCAGCTTGCCAGGGGGCCCAATCTATGGCTACACCTTC
once TRBJ2-3 TRBD1 TRBV28 CASSSGQGTDTQYF TGTGCCAGCAGTTCGGGACAGGGAACAGATACGCAGTATTTT
- TRBJ2-2 TRBD1 TRBV24-1 CATSDRTGDTGELFF TGTGCCACCAGTGATAGGACAGGGGACACCGGGGAGCTGTTTTTT
- TRBJ2-5 TRBD1 TRBV15 CATSTNRGQETQYF TGTGCCACCAGCACAAACAGGGGGCAAGAGACCCAGTACTTC
- TRBJ1-2 - TRBV3-1/TRBV3-2 CASSQTPGGGAGYTF TGTGCCAGCAGCCAAACCCCGGGGGGTGGGGCTGGCTACACCTTC
- TRBJ1-3 TRBD1 TRBV6-5 CASSMDRSSGNTIYF TGTGCCAGCAGTATGGACAGGAGCTCTGGAAACACCATATATTTT
once TRBJ2-5 TRBD2 TRBV18 CASYEAGGPPETQYF TGTGCCAGCTACGAAGCGGGGGGGCCCCCCGAGACCCAGTACTTC
- TRBJ2-3 - TRBV11-2 CASSSGGRVTDTQYF TGTGCCAGCAGCTCGGGCGGCAGGGTCACAGATACGCAGTATTTT
- TRBJ1-4 - TRBV7-2 CASSFPRDGEKLFF TGTGCCAGCAGCTTCCCCAGGGATGGAGAAAAACTGTTTTTT
- TRBJ2-5 - TRBV7-9 CASSSRGKETQYF TGTGCCAGCAGCTCCCGGGGGAAAGAGACCCAGTACTTC
- TRBJ2-5 - TRBV5-1 CASSLAQETQYF TGCGCCAGCAGCTTGGCTCAAGAGACCCAGTACTTC
- TRBJ1-2 TRBD1 TRBV29-1 CSVKQGANYGYTF TGCAGCGTTAAACAGGGGGCCAACTATGGCTACACCTTC
- TRBJ2-7 TRBD1 TRBV7-3 CASSRDREGEQYF TGTGCCAGCAGCCGGGACAGGGAGGGCGAGCAGTACTTC
- TRBJ2-2 TRBD1 TRBV2 CASSVKGTGGTGELFF TGTGCCAGCAGTGTAAAGGGGACAGGGGGTACCGGGGAGCTGTTTTTT
- TRBJ2-5 TRBD1 TRBV3-1/TRBV3-2 CASSYNRGRETQYF TGTGCCAGCAGCTACAACAGGGGGCGGGAGACCCAGTACTTC
- TRBJ2-3 TRBD2 TRBV5-1 CASKPGGTSGTDTQYF TGCGCCAGCAAGCCGGGTGGAACTAGCGGCACAGATACGCAGTATTTT
- TRBJ1-1 TRBD1 TRBV10-3 CAASSGTGGRGTEAFF TGTGCCGCCTCTTCGGGGACAGGGGGCAGGGGCACTGAAGCTTTCTTT
- TRBJ1-2 TRBD1 TRBV30 CASPDSDRGAYGYTF TGTGCCTCTCCGGATTCAGACAGGGGGGCCTATGGCTACACCTTC
- TRBJ2-7 TRBD1 TRBV19 CASSTGGLEQYF TGTGCCAGTAGTACAGGGGGCCTTGAGCAGTACTTC
few TRBJ2-3 TRBD2 TRBV19 CASGSGGAADTQYF TGTGCCAGTGGTAGCGGGGGGGCGGCAGATACGCAGTATTTT
- TRBJ1-2 TRBD1 TRBV29-1 CSVEAPTGGTIYGYTF TGCAGCGTTGAAGCCCCGACAGGGGGCACGATCTATGGCTACACCTTC
- TRBJ2-7 - TRBV27 CASSLFLGGEQYF TGTGCCAGCAGTTTATTTCTGGGGGGCGAGCAGTACTTC
- TRBJ2-6 - TRBV10-3 CAIRNSDGANVLTF TGTGCCATCAGAAACAGTGATGGGGCCAACGTCCTGACTTTC
- TRBJ1-2 - TRBV4-3 CASSQDIQTENYGYTF TGCGCCAGCAGCCAAGATATTCAGACGGAGAACTATGGCTACACCTTC
- TRBJ2-7 TRBD2 TRBV4-3 CASSSGTSGTYEQYF TGCGCCAGCAGCTCCGGGACTAGCGGGACCTACGAGCAGTACTTC
- TRBJ1-2 - TRBV7-2 CASSSQGNYGYTF TGTGCCAGCAGCTCACAGGGTAACTATGGCTACACCTTC
- TRBJ1-2 TRBD1 TRBV29-1 CSVGQGIGYGYTF TGCAGCGTTGGACAGGGGATCGGGTATGGCTACACCTTC
- TRBJ1-1 - TRBV30 CAWTVQESTEAFF TGTGCCTGGACCGTGCAGGAAAGCACTGAAGCTTTCTTT